Detailed here is one T cell receptor (beta chain). The sample is drawn from a study of blood T cell repertoires in COVID-19. The overall study: PBMCs, B-cell-depleted T cells, or T cells were the source of the cDNA or gDNA that made up the material.

Germline lookup yields CDR1 SGHTA and CDR2 FQGNSA. V trimming: 5 bases; J trimming: 3 bases; junction bases outside the gene matches: 4. This CDR3 is 14 amino acids long. Produced via immunoSEQ multiplex PCR; TCRdb's table is partial and in-frame only. The table has about 90,000 clones, 81% seen once. The sequencing sample was made of peripheral blood. The sequence was collected from an elderly man with active or convalescent COVID-19. The chain combines TRBV7-2 with TRBJ1-5, with 7 positions matching TRBD1. The chain's CDR3 is CASSITGDNQPQHF. The CDR3 nucleotides are TGTGCCAGCAGCATTACAGGGGACAATCAGCCCCAGCATTTT. The full variable domain, rest sourced from reference TRBV7-2 and TRBJ1-5, is GAGVSQSPSNKVTEKGKDVELRCDPISGHTALYWYRQSLGQGLEFLIYFQGNSAPDKSGLPSDRFSAERTGGSVSTLTIQRTQQEDSAVYLCASSITGDNQPQHFGDGTRLSIL.